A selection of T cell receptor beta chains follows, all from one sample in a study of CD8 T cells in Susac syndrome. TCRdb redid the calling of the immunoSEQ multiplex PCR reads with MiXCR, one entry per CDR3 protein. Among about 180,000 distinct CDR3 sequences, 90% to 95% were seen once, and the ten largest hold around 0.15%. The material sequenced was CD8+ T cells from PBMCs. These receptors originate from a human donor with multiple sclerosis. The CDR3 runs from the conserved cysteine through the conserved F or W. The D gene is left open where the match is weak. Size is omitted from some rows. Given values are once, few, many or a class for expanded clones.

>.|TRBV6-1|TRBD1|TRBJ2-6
TGTGCCAGCATGTCGTGGGACAGGAACTACTCTGGGGCCAACGTCCTGACTTTC
CASMSWDRNYSGANVLTF
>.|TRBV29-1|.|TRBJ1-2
TGCAGCGCCCGGGGAGGGGACTATGGCTACACCTTC
CSARGGDYGYTF
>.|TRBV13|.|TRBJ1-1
TGTGCCAGCAGCTCAGGCGCTGAAGCTTTCTTT
CASSSGAEAFF
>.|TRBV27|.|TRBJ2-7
TGTGCCAGCAGTTCCTTTTTAGGCCCTGGGGGCGAGCAGTACTTC
CASSSFLGPGGEQYF
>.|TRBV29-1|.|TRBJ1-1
TGCAGCGCCGCCGCAGGGGTTATGAACACTGAAGCTTTCTTT
CSAAAGVMNTEAFF
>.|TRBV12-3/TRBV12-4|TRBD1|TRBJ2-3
TGTGCCAGCATGCAGGGGGTGGGGACAGATACGCAGTATTTT
CASMQGVGTDTQYF
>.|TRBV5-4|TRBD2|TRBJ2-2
TGTGCCAGCAGCCCGGGACTAGCGGGACTAGGGGGGGAGCTGTTTTTT
CASSPGLAGLGGELFF
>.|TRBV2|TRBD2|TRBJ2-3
TGTGCCAGCAGTACTAGTAGCGGGAGCACAGATACGCAGTATTTT
CASSTSSGSTDTQYF
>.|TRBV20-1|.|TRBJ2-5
TGCAGTGCTAGAGCCGAACCCAGAGGGGAGACCCAGTACTTC
CSARAEPRGETQYF
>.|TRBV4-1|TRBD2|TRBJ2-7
TGCGCCAGCAGCCACGGGACTAGCGGAGCCTACGAGCAGTACTTC
CASSHGTSGAYEQYF
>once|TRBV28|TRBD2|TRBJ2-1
TGTGCCAGCAACATAGCGGGAGACTATGAGCAGTTCTTC
CASNIAGDYEQFF
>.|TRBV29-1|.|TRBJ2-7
TGCAGCGCCGGGGCTAGCGCCTTCTACGAGCAGTACTTC
CSAGASAFYEQYF
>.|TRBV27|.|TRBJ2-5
TGTGCCAGCAGTACAGACCACGGTAGCCAAGAGACCCAGTACTTC
CASSTDHGSQETQYF
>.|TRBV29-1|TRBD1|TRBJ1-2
TGCAGCGTTGATCGGGACAGATCCTATGGCTACACCTTC
CSVDRDRSYGYTF
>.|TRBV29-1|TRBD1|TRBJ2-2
TGCAGCGTTGTAGCCAGGGGGCGGACCGGGGAGCTGTTTTTT
CSVVARGRTGELFF
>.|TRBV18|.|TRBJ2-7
TGTGCCAGCTCACCTCGGGACACATTCTACGAGCAGTACTTC
CASSPRDTFYEQYF
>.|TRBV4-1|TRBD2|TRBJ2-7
TGCGCCAGCAGCCAAAGGAGCGGGAGTGGTCACGAGCAGTACTTC
CASSQRSGSGHEQYF
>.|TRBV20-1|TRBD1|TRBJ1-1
TGCAGTGCTAGGAGTCGGGACAGGGAAATTGACGCTGAAGCTTTCTTT
CSARSRDREIDAEAFF
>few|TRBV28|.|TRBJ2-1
TGTGCCAGCAGTTTCTCCAACAATGAGCAGTTCTTC
CASSFSNNEQFF
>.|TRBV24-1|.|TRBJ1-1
TGTGCCACCCGGGGATACTATGAAGCTTTCTTT
CATRGYYEAFF
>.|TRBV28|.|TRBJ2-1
TGTGCCAGCGCCACCTACAATGAGCAGTTCTTC
CASATYNEQFF
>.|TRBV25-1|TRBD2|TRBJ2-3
TGTGCCAGCAGTGAATTGTTGCGGGGGGGGCCGGCAGATACGCAGTATTTT
CASSELLRGGPADTQYF
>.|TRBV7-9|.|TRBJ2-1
TGTGCCAGCAGCTTAGTGGGAACCTCCTACAATGAGCAGTTCTTC
CASSLVGTSYNEQFF
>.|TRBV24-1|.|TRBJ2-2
TGTGCCACAGCTGGGGCGAACGGGGAGCTGTTTTTT
CATAGANGELFF
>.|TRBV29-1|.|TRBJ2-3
TGCAGCGTAAGCCTAACGCACACAGATACGCAGTATTTT
CSVSLTHTDTQYF
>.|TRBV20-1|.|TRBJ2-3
TGCAGTGCTGGCCTACACAAGTTCCGGGGGTCTTATGGTCCAGATACGCAGTATTTT
CSAGLHKFRGSYGPDTQYF